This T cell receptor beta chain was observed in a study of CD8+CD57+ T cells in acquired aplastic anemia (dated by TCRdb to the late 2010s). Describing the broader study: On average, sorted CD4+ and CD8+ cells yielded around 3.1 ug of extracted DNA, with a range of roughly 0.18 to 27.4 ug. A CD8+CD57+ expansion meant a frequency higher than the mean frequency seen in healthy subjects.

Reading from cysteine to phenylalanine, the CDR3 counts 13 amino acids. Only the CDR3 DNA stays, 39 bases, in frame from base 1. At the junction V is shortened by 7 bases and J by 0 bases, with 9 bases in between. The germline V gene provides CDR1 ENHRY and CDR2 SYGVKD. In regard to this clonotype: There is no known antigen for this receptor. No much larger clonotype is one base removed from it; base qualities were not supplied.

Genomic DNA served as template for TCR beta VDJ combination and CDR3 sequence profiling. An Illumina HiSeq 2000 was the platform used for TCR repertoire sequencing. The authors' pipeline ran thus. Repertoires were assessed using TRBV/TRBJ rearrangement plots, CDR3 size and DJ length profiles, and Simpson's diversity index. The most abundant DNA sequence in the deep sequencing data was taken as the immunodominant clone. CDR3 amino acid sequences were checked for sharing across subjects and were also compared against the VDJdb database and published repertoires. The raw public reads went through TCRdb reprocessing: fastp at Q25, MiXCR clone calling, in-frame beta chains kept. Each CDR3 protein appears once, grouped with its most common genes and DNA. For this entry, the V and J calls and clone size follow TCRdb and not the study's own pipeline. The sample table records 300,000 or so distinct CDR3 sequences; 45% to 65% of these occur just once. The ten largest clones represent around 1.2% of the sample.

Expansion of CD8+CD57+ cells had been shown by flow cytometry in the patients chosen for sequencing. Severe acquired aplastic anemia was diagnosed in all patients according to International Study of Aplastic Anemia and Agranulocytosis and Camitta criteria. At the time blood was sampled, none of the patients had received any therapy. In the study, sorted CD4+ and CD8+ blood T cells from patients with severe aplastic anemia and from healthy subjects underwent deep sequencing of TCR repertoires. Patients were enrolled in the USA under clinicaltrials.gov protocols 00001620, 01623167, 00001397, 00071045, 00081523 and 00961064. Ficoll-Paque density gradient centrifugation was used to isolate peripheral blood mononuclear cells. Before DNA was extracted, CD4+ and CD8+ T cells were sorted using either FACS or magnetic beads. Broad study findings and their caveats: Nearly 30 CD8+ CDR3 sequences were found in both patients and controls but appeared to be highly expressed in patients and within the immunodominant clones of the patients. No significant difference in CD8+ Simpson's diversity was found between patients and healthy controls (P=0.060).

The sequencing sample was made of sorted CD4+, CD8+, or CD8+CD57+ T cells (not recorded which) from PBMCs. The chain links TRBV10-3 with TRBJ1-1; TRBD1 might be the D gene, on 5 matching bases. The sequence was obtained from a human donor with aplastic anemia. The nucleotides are TGTGCCATCACGGACAATATGAACACTGAAGCTTTCTTT. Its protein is CAITDNMNTEAFF.